This TCR beta chain appears in the sequencing data of a study of CD4 T cells in relation to SARS-CoV-2 and coronaviruses. The unexposed donors gave CD4+ T cells in about 2011-2019, prior to COVID-19. Isolation of CD4+ T cells took place after about 9 days in culture. Notes on this clone: Its antigen is still unknown.

TCRdb's copy holds only in-frame clones and misses some; the assay was immunoSEQ multiplex PCR. The sample gives 15,000 to 20,000 clones, roughly 77% of which show up once; roughly 31% is in the top ten. In germline, CDR1 is LNHDA, CDR2 SQIVND (reference sequence). The CDR3 has 14 amino acids. The V end lost 2 bases, the J end lost 2 bases, and 9 bases lay between the germline ends. This sequence originates from a human donor in good health. Sequenced sample: CD4+ T cells from PBMCs, cultured in vitro. The chain uses TRBV19 and TRBJ1-1; D might be TRBD1 (5 bases). CDR3 sequence (DNA): TGTGCCAGTAGTATACCCGGGACCAACACTGAAGCTTTCTTT. Protein sequence: CASSIPGTNTEAFF.